The 32 T cell receptor beta chains below come from one sample, sequenced in a study of cytomegalovirus exposure and HLA in healthy donors. 13 Jbeta primers and 60 Vbeta primers were used for the PCR. This table comes from immunoSEQ multiplex PCR, and its TCRdb copy is limited to in-frame clones, with some not included. The table records around 64,000 clones, approximately 74% of them present only once. Input material: PBMCs. The source is a woman aged 25 to 39 in good health and CMV-seropositive.

The chain recombines TRBV18 with TRBJ2-5; 14 bases fit TRBD2. This CDR3 is 16 amino acids long. The V gene's germline CDR1 is KGHSH and CDR2 LQKENI. V shed 6 bases, J shed 0 bases, and the junction held 3 bases outside the gene matches. The CDR3, as DNA: TGTGCCAGCTCCTGGACTAGCGGGAGGTACCAAGAGACCCAGTACTTC. As protein: CASSWTSGRYQETQYF.

This clone appeared a few times. The rearrangement uses TRBV18 and TRBJ1-1, with TRBD1 matching over 10 bases. Germline lookup yields CDR1 KGHSH and CDR2 LQKENI. CDR3 length equals 16 residues. With V trimmed by 3 bases and J by 3 bases, 7 bases remained unmatched. The CDR3 nucleotides read TGTGCCAGCTCACCGGCGTTCGGACAGGGGGACACTGAAGCTTTCTTT. This sequence encodes CASSPAFGQGDTEAFF.

V and J are TRBV4-3 and TRBJ1-1; D ambiguous. The CDR3 extends over 15 amino acids. Germline values: CDR1 LGHNA, CDR2 YSLEER. Trimming took 1 base from V and 1 from J, leaving 10 bases between them. The CDR3 DNA follows: TGCGCCAGCAGCCAAGGGAGTGGAGGGAACACTGAAGCTTTCTTT. As protein: CASSQGSGGNTEAFF.

The chain is built from TRBV29-1 and TRBJ2-6; TRBD2 agrees at 12 bases. The J segment lost 2 bases and the V segment lost 4 bases, leaving 15 bases of the junction unmatched. Per the germline V gene, CDR1 is SQVTM and CDR2 is ANQGSEA. This CDR3 is built from 20 residues. The CDR3 region is CSVAGTSGREGAAGANVLTF. In DNA form, the CDR3 reads TGCAGCGTTGCTGGGACTAGCGGGCGGGAGGGGGCCGCTGGGGCCAACGTCCTGACTTTC.

V and J are TRBV6-5 and TRBJ1-1, with D hard to call. Germline loops: CDR1 MNHEY, CDR2 SVGAGI. V lost 5 bases and J lost 1, with 8 bases in between. This CDR3 comprises 13 residues. CDR3: CASSTTANTEAFF. For the CDR3, the DNA is TGTGCCAGCAGTACAACAGCGAACACTGAAGCTTTCTTT.

This clone has a single count. In DNA form, the CDR3 reads TGTGCCAGCAGCCCTACTAGTAGCACAGATACGCAGTATTTT. This codes for CASSPTSSTDTQYF. The J gene is TRBJ2-3, the V gene TRBV9; TRBD2 might be the D (5 bases). Trimming shortened V by 4 bases and J by 0 bases, and 9 bases separated the two germline ends. The CDR3 totals 14 residues. Germline CDR1 SGDLS, CDR2 YYNGEE.

This clone appeared a single time. V is TRBV4-1 and J is TRBJ1-2; possible D gene TRBD1, 6 bases. V lost 0 bases to trimming and J lost 5 bases, with 13 bases between them. The germline V gene has CDR1 MGHRA and CDR2 YSYEKL. CDR3 length equals 15 residues. CDR3 bases: TGCGCCAGCAGCCAAGAGAGACAGGCGACGTATGGCTACACCTTC. Protein: CASSQERQATYGYTF.

Of note for this clone: A read error may account for a junction end that differs from germline. J is TRBJ1-1 and V is TRBV5-1, with TRBD1 as a possible D gene (6 bases). The CDR3 sequence is 16 residues long. CDR1 SGHRS and CDR2 YFSETQ come from the germline V gene. Written as DNA, the CDR3 is TGCGCCAGCAGCTTGGGCTGGGGACAATTGAAAACTGAAGCTTTCTTT. Its protein product is CASSLGWGQLKTEAFF.

The V and J genes are TRBV27 and TRBJ2-3; the match to TRBD2 covers 9 bases. CDR1 is MNHEY and CDR2 is SMNVEV in the germline V gene (reference sequence). Trimming took 2 bases from V and 2 from J; bases not matched to a gene: 17. The CDR3 is 20 amino acids. CDR3 coding DNA: TGTGCCAGCAGTTTAAAATGGACCGTCGGGACTAGCAGAGACACAGATACGCAGTATTTT. This codes for CASSLKWTVGTSRDTDTQYF.

The chain has TRBV29-1 and TRBJ2-6, with 11 positions matching TRBD1. V was clipped by 7 bases and J by 2 bases; unmatched bases: 7. The CDR3 totals 16 residues. Germline values: CDR1 SQVTM, CDR2 ANQGSEA. The chain's CDR3 is CSATGTGGAGANVLTF. CDR3 nucleotides: TGCAGCGCTACCGGGACAGGGGGAGCTGGGGCCAACGTCCTGACTTTC.

The gene calls are TRBV15 and TRBJ2-7, with a tentative D call TRBD2 (6 bases). Between the trimmed V and J ends, which lost 0 bases and 3 bases, there was a span of 9 bases. The germline V gene encodes CDR1 LNHNV and CDR2 YYDKDF (reference sequence). CDR3 length: 14 residues. The CDR3 coding sequence is TGTGCCACCAGCAGAGAGGCGGGGATCTACGAGCAGTACTTC. Translating it yields CATSREAGIYEQYF.

This rearrangement joins TRBV29-1 to TRBJ1-1; 7 bases are a match to TRBD1. J was trimmed by 4 bases and V by 3 bases; bases with no gene match: 5. Germline assignment: CDR1 SQVTM and CDR2 ANQGSEA. The CDR3 is made up of 13 amino acids. CDR3 sequence reads: CSVDRQGGTEAFF. The CDR3 DNA sequence: TGCAGCGTTGATAGACAGGGAGGCACTGAAGCTTTCTTT. Together with reference TRBV29-1 and TRBJ1-1, the CDR3 gives the full variable domain: SAVISQKPSRDICQRGTSLTIQCQVDSQVTMMFWYRQQPGQSLTLIATANQGSEATYESGFVIDKFPISRPNLTFSTLTVSNMSPEDSSIYLCSVDRQGGTEAFFGQGTRLTVV.

The genes are TRBV29-1 and TRBJ1-1; D is unclear. The V and J ends lost 7 bases and 5 bases respectively, with 14 bases between them. Germline CDR1 is SQVTM and CDR2 is ANQGSEA. The CDR3 has 12 residues. The DNA of the CDR3 is TGCAGCGCGAATGTTATGAGGACTGAAGCTTTCTTT. Translated: CSANVMRTEAFF.

This chain connects TRBV5-6 to TRBJ1-1; 8 positions match TRBD1. The germline CDR1 and CDR2 sequences are SGHDT and YYEEEE. This CDR3 has 16 residues. With 1 base clipped from V and 4 bases from J, the junction kept 9 bases outside the gene matches. The CDR3 DNA reads as TGTGCCAGCAGCTTGCTTCAACTTACAGGGGGCACTGAAGCTTTCTTT. Translating it yields CASSLLQLTGGTEAFF.

V is TRBV15 and J is TRBJ2-1, with TRBD2 matching over 13 bases. This CDR3 region has 16 residues. J was trimmed by 7 bases and V by 1 base; bases with no gene match: 4. Germline-derived CDR1 and CDR2 are LNHNV and YYDKDF (reference sequence). DNA for the CDR3: TGTGCCACCAGCAGAGGGGGGACTAGCGGGATGAATGAGCAGTTCTTC. It specifies CATSRGGTSGMNEQFF.

The chain has TRBV19 and TRBJ1-5; D possibly corresponds to TRBD1 (5 bases). The CDR3 is made up of 12 amino acids. CDR1 and CDR2 (germline): LNHDA, SQIVND (reference sequence). The V end was cut by 6 bases, the J end by 7 bases, with 10 bases between. The CDR3 DNA follows: TGTGCCAGTAGGGGGGGAACACAGCCCCAGCATTTT. Translating it yields CASRGGTQPQHF.

In its sample, this clone was seen a few times. V and J are TRBV30 and TRBJ1-5, with no clear D. Looked up from germline, CDR1 is GTSNPN and CDR2 is SVGIG (reference sequence). Trimming stripped 0 bases from V and 1 base from J, with 4 bases between. The CDR3 covers 13 residues. CDR3 bases: TGTGCCTGGAGTGTACGGAGCAATCAGCCCCAGCATTTT. This codes for CAWSVRSNQPQHF. The full variable domain, in which reference TRBV30 and TRBJ1-5 provide the parts outside the CDR3, is SQTIHQWPATLVQPVGSPLSLECTVEGTSNPNLYWYRQAAGRGLQLLFYSVGIGQISSEVPQNLSASRPQDRQFILSSKKLLLSDSGFYLCAWSVRSNQPQHFGDGTRLSIL.

The genes are TRBV29-1 and TRBJ2-5, with D unclear. Trimming removed 6 bases from V and 5 bases from J, with 10 bases in between. This CDR3 comprises 11 residues. Germline V gene sequence: CDR1 SQVTM, CDR2 ANQGSEA. CDR3 in amino acids: CSVSEWETQYF. DNA of the CDR3: TGCAGCGTAAGCGAGTGGGAGACCCAGTACTTC. Full variable domain (rest looked up from reference TRBV29-1 and TRBJ2-5): SAVISQKPSRDICQRGTSLTIQCQVDSQVTMMFWYRQQPGQSLTLIATANQGSEATYESGFVIDKFPISRPNLTFSTLTVSNMSPEDSSIYLCSVSEWETQYFGPGTRLLVL.

This chain uses TRBV2 with TRBJ2-7, with 11 nucleotides matching TRBD2. CDR3 size: 15 residues. Trimming removed 6 bases from V and 5 bases from J; junction bases left unmatched: 9. The germline CDR1 and CDR2 sequences are SNHLY and FYNNEI. For the CDR3, the DNA is TGTGCCAGCAGCCGATCGACTAGCGGGACCCACGAGCAGTACTTC. This sequence encodes CASSRSTSGTHEQYF.

As concerns this clone: A read error may produce the germline difference seen at one junction end. The chain joins TRBV4-3 to TRBJ2-1; no firm D call. The CDR3 runs 17 residues. Germline V CDR1 and CDR2: LGHNA, YSLEER. The CDR3 nucleotides are TGCGCCAGCAGCCAAGATCGCGGCGGTCTTACCTACAATGAACAGTTCTTC. This gives the protein CASSQDRGGLTYNEQFF.

The chain combines TRBV19 with TRBJ1-2; 11 bases are shared with TRBD1. Germline V gene sequence: CDR1 LNHDA, CDR2 SQIVND (reference sequence). J gave up 4 bases and V 7 bases, and 5 bases lay outside the gene matches. CDR3 size: 14 residues. The CDR3 bases are TGTGCCAGTAATATGGACAGGGGGCCCTATGGCTACACCTTC. This codes for CASNMDRGPYGYTF.

The rearrangement links TRBV23-1 to TRBJ1-2, with 7 bases matching TRBD1. TRBV23-1 is designated an ORF whose function remains uncertain. This CDR3 region has 14 residues. V lost 6 bases to trimming and J lost 1 base; unmatched junction nucleotides: 5. In nucleotides, the CDR3 is TGCGCCAGCAGCCCCGGGACAGATAACTATGGCTACACCTTC. Translating gives CASSPGTDNYGYTF.

V gene TRBV7-9 combines with J gene TRBJ2-3; TRBD2 aligns across 7 bases. Losses at the gene ends were 5 bases for V and 11 bases for J; bases not matched to a gene: 13. Germline CDR1 and CDR2: SEHNR and FQNEAQ (reference sequence). CDR3 length equals 14 residues. The CDR3 sequence is CASSAQTTSEEQYF. The CDR3 bases are TGTGCCAGCAGCGCCCAGACAACTAGCGAGGAGCAGTATTTT.

CDR3 nucleotides: TGTGCCAGCAGCCGGGGACAGGGGGTCAATGAAAAACTGTTTTTT. Translation gives CASSRGQGVNEKLFF. The gene calls are TRBV5-4 and TRBJ1-4, with 11 bases matching TRBD1. The CDR3 runs 15 residues. J lost 5 bases, V lost 4 bases, and 4 bases had no gene match. In germline, CDR1 is SGHNT, CDR2 YYREEE (reference sequence).

The chain joins TRBV29-1 to TRBJ1-5; D not certain. Trimming pared 4 bases from V and 0 bases from J, leaving 7 bases between. This CDR3 comprises 13 residues. Per the germline V gene, CDR1 is SQVTM and CDR2 is ANQGSEA. The CDR3: CSVGQNSNQPQHF. CDR3 bases: TGCAGCGTTGGGCAGAATAGCAATCAGCCCCAGCATTTT.

This clone was seen more than once but under ten times. The rearrangement links TRBV5-1 to TRBJ2-2; TRBD1 might be the D (5 bases). CDR3 length: 15 amino acids. Per the germline V gene, CDR1 is SGHRS and CDR2 is YFSETQ. V was trimmed by 4 bases and J by 1 base, leaving 11 bases between them. The DNA for the CDR3 is TGCGCCAGCAGCCCAAAGGACATGAACACCGGGGAGCTGTTTTTT. Protein sequence: CASSPKDMNTGELFF. The full variable domain, in which reference TRBV5-1 and TRBJ2-2 provide the parts outside the CDR3, is KAGVTQTPRYLIKTRGQQVTLSCSPISGHRSVSWYQQTPGQGLQFLFEYFSETQRNKGNFPGRFSGRQFSNSRSEMNVSTLELGDSALYLCASSPKDMNTGELFFGEGSRLTVL.

V and J are TRBV7-2 and TRBJ1-4, with a tentative D call TRBD1 (5 bases). Germline lookup yields CDR1 SGHTA and CDR2 FQGNSA. The CDR3 contains 13 residues. V lost 6 bases and J 4 bases, leaving 9 bases between the germline ends. The CDR3 protein is CASSPRGNEKLFF. In nucleotides, the CDR3 is TGTGCCAGCAGTCCTAGGGGTAATGAAAAACTGTTTTTT.

The chain is built from TRBV29-1 and TRBJ2-7; 10 nucleotides agree with TRBD1. The CDR3 sequence is 15 residues long. Germline CDR1 reads SQVTM; CDR2 reads ANQGSEA. Trimming cost V 5 bases and J 2 bases; bases outside gene matches: 9. This CDR3 reads CSVRLRDRGTYEQYF. CDR3 DNA sequence: TGCAGCGTTCGCCTCCGGGACAGGGGAACCTACGAGCAGTACTTC.

In nucleotides, the CDR3 is TGCAGCGTTGGGGGCAGCTCCTACGAGCAGTACTTC. Protein sequence: CSVGGSSYEQYF. The chain recombines TRBV29-1 with TRBJ2-7; tentative D call: TRBD1 (5 bases). Trimming removed 4 bases at V and 0 bases at J, with 7 bases between. The length of the CDR3 is 12 residues. CDR1 is SQVTM, CDR2 ANQGSEA, per germline.

This rearrangement joins TRBV7-9 to TRBJ1-4, with D unresolved. With 4 bases removed from V and 7 bases from J, the gap between germline ends came to 13 bases. This CDR3 is built from 14 residues. The germline CDR1 and CDR2 sequences are SEHNR and FQNEAQ (reference sequence). CDR3 residues: CASSSEAGSEKLFF. The DNA of the CDR3 is TGTGCCAGCAGCTCCGAAGCGGGGAGTGAAAAACTGTTTTTT.

The gene calls are TRBV18 and TRBJ1-1; D is unclear. The germline V gene has CDR1 KGHSH and CDR2 LQKENI. V shed 6 bases and J shed 5 bases, with 13 bases lying between them. The CDR3 contains 13 residues. The chain's CDR3 is CASSARDGTEAFF. CDR3 nucleotide sequence: TGTGCCAGCTCCGCGCGGGATGGGACTGAAGCTTTCTTT.

This clone showed up just once. The V call is TRBV19, the J call TRBJ2-1; a weak D match, TRBD2 (5 bases). The CDR3 runs to 12 residues. Per germline, CDR1 LNHDA and CDR2 SQIVND (reference sequence). Trimming cost V 7 bases and J 6 bases, with 10 bases left between them. The CDR3 nucleotides read TGTGCCAGTAAGAAACGGGGCAATGAGCAGTTCTTC. It codes for CASKKRGNEQFF.